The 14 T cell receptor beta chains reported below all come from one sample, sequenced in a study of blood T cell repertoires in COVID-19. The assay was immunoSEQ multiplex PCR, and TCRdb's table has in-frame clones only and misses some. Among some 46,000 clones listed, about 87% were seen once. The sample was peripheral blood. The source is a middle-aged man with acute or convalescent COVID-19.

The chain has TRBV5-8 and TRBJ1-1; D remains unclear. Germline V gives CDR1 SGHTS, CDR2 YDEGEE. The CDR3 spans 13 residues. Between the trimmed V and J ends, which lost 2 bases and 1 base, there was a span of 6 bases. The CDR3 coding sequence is TGTGCCAGCAGCTTTAACAGGAACACTGAAGCTTTCTTT. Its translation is CASSFNRNTEAFF. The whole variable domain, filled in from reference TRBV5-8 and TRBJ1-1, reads EAGVTQSPTHLIKTRGQQATLRCSPISGHTSVYWYQQALGLGLQFLLWYDEGEERNRGNFPPRFSGRQFPNYSSELNVNALELEDSALYLCASSFNRNTEAFFGQGTRLTVV.

The CDR3 DNA reads TGTGCCAGCAGTCAAGGGGGAAGCAATCAGCCCCAGCATTTT. It yields the protein CASSQGGSNQPQHF. The chain employs TRBV6-6 and TRBJ1-5, with D maybe TRBD1 (6 bases). CDR1 MNHNY and CDR2 SVGAGI come from the germline V gene (reference sequence). This CDR3 has 14 amino acids. Trimming removed 5 bases from V and 1 base from J, with 9 bases in between.

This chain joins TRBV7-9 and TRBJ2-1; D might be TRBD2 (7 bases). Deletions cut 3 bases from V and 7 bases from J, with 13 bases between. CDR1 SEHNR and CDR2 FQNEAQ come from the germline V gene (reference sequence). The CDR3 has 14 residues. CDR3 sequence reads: CASSLQKGGNEQFF. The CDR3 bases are TGTGCCAGCAGCTTGCAAAAGGGGGGGAATGAGCAGTTCTTC.

CDR3 in amino acids: CASSPHQGAGTEAFF. CDR3 coding DNA: TGTGCCAGTAGTCCTCACCAGGGGGCCGGTACTGAAGCTTTCTTT. The V gene is TRBV19, the J gene TRBJ1-1, with 8 bases aligning to TRBD1. Germline trimming cut 5 bases from V and 5 bases from J; bases unmatched to any gene: 10. The CDR3 extends over 15 amino acids. Germline lookup yields CDR1 LNHDA and CDR2 SQIVND (reference sequence).

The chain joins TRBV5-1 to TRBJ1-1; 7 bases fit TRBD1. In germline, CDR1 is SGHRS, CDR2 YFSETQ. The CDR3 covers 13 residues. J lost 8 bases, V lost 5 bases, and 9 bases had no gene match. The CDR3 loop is CASSEGTDLEAFF. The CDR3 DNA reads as TGCGCCAGCAGTGAAGGGACAGATCTAGAAGCTTTCTTT.

This CDR3 is CASRPGTKSTDTQYF. The CDR3 region has the DNA TGTGCCAGCAGACCCGGGACTAAAAGCACAGATACGCAGTATTTT. The gene calls are TRBV6-6 and TRBJ2-3; 7 nucleotides align to TRBD2. From germline, CDR1 is MNHNY and CDR2 SVGAGI (reference sequence). V lost 6 bases, J lost 0 bases, and 6 bases stayed unmatched. There are 15 residues in the CDR3.

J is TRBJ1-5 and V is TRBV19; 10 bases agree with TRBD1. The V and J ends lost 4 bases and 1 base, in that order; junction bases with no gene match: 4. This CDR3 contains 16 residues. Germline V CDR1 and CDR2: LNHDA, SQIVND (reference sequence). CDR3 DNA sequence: TGTGCCAGTAGTAAGACAGGGGGCCAGAGCAATCAGCCCCAGCATTTT. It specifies CASSKTGGQSNQPQHF. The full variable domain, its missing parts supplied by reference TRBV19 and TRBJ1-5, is DGGITQSPKYLFRKEGQNVTLSCEQNLNHDAMYWYRQDPGQGLRLIYYSQIVNDFQKGDIAEGYSVSREKKESFPLTVTSAQKNPTAFYLCASSKTGGQSNQPQHFGDGTRLSIL.

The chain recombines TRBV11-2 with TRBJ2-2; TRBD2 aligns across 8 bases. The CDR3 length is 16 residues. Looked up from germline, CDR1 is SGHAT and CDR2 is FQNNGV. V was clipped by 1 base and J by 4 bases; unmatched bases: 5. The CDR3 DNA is TGTGCCAGCAGCTTAGTTCCCCTAGCGGGCACCGGGGAGCTGTTTTTT. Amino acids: CASSLVPLAGTGELFF.

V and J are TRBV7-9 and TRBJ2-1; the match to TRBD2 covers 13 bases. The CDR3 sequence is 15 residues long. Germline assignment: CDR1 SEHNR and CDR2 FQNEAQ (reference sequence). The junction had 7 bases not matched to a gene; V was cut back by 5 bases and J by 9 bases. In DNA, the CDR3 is TGTGCCAGCAGCACGACTAGCGGGAGGTTCGGTGAGCAGTTCTTC. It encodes CASSTTSGRFGEQFF.

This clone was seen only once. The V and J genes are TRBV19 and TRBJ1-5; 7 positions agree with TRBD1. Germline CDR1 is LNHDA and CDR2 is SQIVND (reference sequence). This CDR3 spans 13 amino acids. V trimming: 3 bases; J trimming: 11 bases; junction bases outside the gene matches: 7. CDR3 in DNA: TGTGCCAGTAGTATCAGACAGGGCCTGACCCAGCATTTT. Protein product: CASSIRQGLTQHF.

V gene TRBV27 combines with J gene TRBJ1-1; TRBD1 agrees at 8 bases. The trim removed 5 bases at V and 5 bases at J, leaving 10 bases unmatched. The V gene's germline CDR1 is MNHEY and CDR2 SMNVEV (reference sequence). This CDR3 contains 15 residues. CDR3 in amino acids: CASSPRQGRWTEAFF. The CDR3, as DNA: TGTGCCAGCAGTCCCCGACAGGGGAGGTGGACTGAAGCTTTCTTT.

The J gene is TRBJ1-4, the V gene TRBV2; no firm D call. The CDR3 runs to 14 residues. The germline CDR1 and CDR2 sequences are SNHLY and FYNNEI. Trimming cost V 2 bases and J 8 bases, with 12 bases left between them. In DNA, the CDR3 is TGTGCCAGCAGTGAAACAGTTAATGGGGAAAAACTGTTTTTT. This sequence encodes CASSETVNGEKLFF. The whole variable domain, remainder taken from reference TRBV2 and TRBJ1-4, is EPEVTQTPSHQVTQMGQEVILRCVPISNHLYFYWYRQILGQKVEFLVSFYNNEISEKSEIFDDQFSVERPDGSNFTLKIRSTKLEDSAMYFCASSETVNGEKLFFGSGTQLSVL.

DNA for the CDR3: TGTGCCAGCAGCTTTGGAACAGGGGAGCAGTCTTTCTTT. It yields the protein CASSFGTGEQSFF. The V gene is TRBV5-8, the J gene TRBJ1-1, with 7 bases aligning to TRBD1. The CDR3 consists of 13 residues. V was pared by 2 bases and J by 12 bases, with 10 bases of the junction left unmatched. CDR1 SGHTS and CDR2 YDEGEE come from the germline V gene.

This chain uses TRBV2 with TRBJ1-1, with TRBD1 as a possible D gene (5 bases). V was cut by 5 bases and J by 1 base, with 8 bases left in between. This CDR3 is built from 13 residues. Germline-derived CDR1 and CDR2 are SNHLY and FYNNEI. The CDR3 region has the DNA TGTGCCAGCAGTTATACAGGGAACACTGAAGCTTTCTTT. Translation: CASSYTGNTEAFF.